This T cell receptor beta chain was captured in a study of blood T cell repertoires in COVID-19. The overall study: The United States, Italy and Spain were the sources of the acute and convalescent COVID-19 samples. Nucleic acid was either cDNA or gDNA, and it came from T cells, B-cell-depleted T cells, or PBMCs.

The germline V gene has CDR1 LNHNV and CDR2 YYDKDF (reference sequence). With 0 bases clipped from V and 10 bases from J, the junction kept 11 bases outside the gene matches. This CDR3 has 16 residues. Seattle patient enrollment occurred during active infection, with longitudinal follow-up thereafter. Original methodology: Reference gene primer amplification yielded estimated nucleated cell counts. Some clones are missing from TCRdb's copy, which holds only in-frame ones; the method was immunoSEQ multiplex PCR. V and J calls and clone size are given by that table; D and trimming were obtained from the DNA. The sample includes roughly 240,000 clones, roughly 86% of them seen just once.

The receptor was isolated from a woman aged 80 or over with COVID-19, enrolled during active disease. The chain couples TRBV15 to TRBJ2-3; TRBD1 agrees at 9 bases. The material sequenced was peripheral blood. The CDR3 nucleotides are TGTGCCACCAGCAGAGATCGACAGGGGGGAAAGGAGTCGCAGTATTTT. Protein product: CATSRDRQGGKESQYF.